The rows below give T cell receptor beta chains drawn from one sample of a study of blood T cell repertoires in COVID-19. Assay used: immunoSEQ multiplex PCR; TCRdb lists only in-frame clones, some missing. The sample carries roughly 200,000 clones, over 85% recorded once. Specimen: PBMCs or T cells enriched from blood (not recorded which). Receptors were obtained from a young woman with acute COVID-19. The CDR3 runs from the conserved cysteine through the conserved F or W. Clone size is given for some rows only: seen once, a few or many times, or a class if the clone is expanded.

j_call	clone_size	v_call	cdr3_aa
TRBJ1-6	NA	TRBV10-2	CASSEVENSPLHF
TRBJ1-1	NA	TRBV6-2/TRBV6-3	CASSLPNRDNTEAFF
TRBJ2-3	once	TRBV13	CASSLRTRDTDTQYF
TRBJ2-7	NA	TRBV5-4	CASSPRTSGYEQYF
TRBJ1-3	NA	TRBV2	CASSGRRASGNTIYF
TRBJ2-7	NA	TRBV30	CACRGPTGSDEQYF
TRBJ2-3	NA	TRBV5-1	CASTGGGTDTQYF
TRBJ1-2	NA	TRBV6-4	CASSDSSVAGSVLGGYTF
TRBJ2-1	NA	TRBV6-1	CASSARFRQHDNEQFF
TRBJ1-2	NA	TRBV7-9	CASSHGQTVYGYTF
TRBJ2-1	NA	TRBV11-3	CASSLSSSRVAFF
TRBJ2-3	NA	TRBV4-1	CASSLRTSGTDTQYF
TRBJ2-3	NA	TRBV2	CASFPTGSPDTQYF
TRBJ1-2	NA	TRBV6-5	CASSYQHGNPGYTF
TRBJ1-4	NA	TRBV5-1	CASSLRGDRGTEKLFF
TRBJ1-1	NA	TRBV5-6	CASSSQGAGNTEAFF
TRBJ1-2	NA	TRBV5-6	CASSAGFSNYGYTF
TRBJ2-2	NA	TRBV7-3	CASSSGGQGTGELFF
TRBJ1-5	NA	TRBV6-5	CASRRGSTQPQHF
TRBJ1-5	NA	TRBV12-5	CASGLGQAGNQPQHF
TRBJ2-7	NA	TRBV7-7	CASSQGQGAYEQYF
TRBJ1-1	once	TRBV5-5	CASSNRFERTEAFF
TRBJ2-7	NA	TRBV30	CAWNTGVSYEQYF
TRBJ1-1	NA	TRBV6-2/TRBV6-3	CASSAPQRDTEAFF
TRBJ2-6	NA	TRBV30	CAWSVAYSGANVLTF
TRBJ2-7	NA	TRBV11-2	CASSPGQGYEQYF
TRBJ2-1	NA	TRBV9	CASSKDRGYNEQFF
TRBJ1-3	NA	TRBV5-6	CASSLGPTSSGNTIYF
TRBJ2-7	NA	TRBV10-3	CAITAGGVQYF
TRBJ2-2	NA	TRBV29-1	CSARQGQTGELFF
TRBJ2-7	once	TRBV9	CASSPRAGGGRTYEQYF
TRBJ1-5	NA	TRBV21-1	CASSPSDRSHGNQPQHF
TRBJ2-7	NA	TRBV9	CASSGTGIPYEQYF
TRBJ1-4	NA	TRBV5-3	CARSLVSVAEKLFF
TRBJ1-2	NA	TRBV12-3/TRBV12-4	CASSLALVGYTF
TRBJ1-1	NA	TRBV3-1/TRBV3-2	CASSQGAGITEAFF
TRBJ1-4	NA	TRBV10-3	CAIRPDRVGEKLFF
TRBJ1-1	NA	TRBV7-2	CASSTPDRGETEAFF
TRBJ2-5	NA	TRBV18	CASSPTPTSGGLQETQYF
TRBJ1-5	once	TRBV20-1	CSASRLEDSSNQPQHF
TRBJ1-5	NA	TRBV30	CAWSLSGDQPQHF
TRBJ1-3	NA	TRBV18	CASSDLDRGNTIYF
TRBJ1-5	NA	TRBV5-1	CASSLVAGDQPQHF
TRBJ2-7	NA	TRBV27	CASRSPNKTYEQYF
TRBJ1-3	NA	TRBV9	CASSLAGRSSGNTIYF